The 25 T cell receptor beta chains in this list originate from one sample, sequenced in a study of metastatic and nonmetastatic thyroid tumors. Prior to thyroid surgery, none of the patients had received any treatment. TCRdb reanalyzed the PCR reads with MiXCR. The data contain approximately 16,000 clones, over 20% of them singletons. Sequences were obtained from blood. These receptors originate from a male donor with papillary thyroid cancer or a benign thyroid nodule (not recorded which). Some clones in this sample may be carry-over from other donors' samples.

This clone is medium-sized in the sample. The CDR3 DNA is TGTGCCAGCAGCGAAAGCGGGAGTACCCACGAGCAGTACTTC. It yields the protein CASSESGSTHEQYF. The rearrangement joins TRBV13 to TRBJ2-7; 8 bases agree with TRBD2. Germline values: CDR1 PRHDT, CDR2 FYEKMQ (reference sequence). The CDR3 covers 14 residues. V trimming: 5 bases; J trimming: 5 bases; junction bases outside the gene matches: 8.

The CDR3: CSARPLHTTGGVYEQYF. The CDR3 nucleotides are TGCAGTGCTAGACCACTTCACACTACAGGGGGCGTCTACGAGCAGTACTTC. The chain links TRBV20-1 to TRBJ2-7, with 9 bases that match TRBD1. Germline values: CDR1 DFQATT, CDR2 SNEGSKA (reference sequence). J lost 3 bases, V lost 2 bases, and 14 bases had no gene match. There are 17 residues in the CDR3.

This clone occurred many times. This sequence joins TRBV7-9 and TRBJ2-6; possibly TRBD1 for D (5 bases). With 6 bases removed from V and 8 bases from J, the gap between germline ends came to 5 bases. CDR1 SEHNR and CDR2 FQNEAQ come from the germline V gene (reference sequence). This CDR3 has 11 amino acids. The CDR3 loop is CASRDTNVLTF. CDR3 DNA: TGTGCCAGCAGGGACACCAACGTCCTGACTTTC.

By share, this clone counts as medium-sized. The V and J genes are TRBV6-1 and TRBJ1-2; D might be TRBD1 (5 bases). Trimming took 4 bases from V and 12 from J, leaving 12 bases between them. The CDR3 has 11 residues. Germline values: CDR1 MNHNS, CDR2 SASEGT. This CDR3 reads CASSVGERNTF. The CDR3 DNA reads TGTGCCAGCAGTGTGGGGGAAAGAAACACCTTC.

This clone was seen ten or more times. The gene calls are TRBV2 and TRBJ2-5, with 7 bases fitting TRBD1. From germline, CDR1 is SNHLY and CDR2 FYNNEI. The CDR3 is made up of 16 amino acids. Trimming at V came to 4 bases and at J to 3 bases, leaving 11 bases not matched to a gene. CDR3 region: CASSGGGTGTEETQYF. DNA of the CDR3: TGTGCCAGCAGTGGGGGTGGAACAGGGACAGAAGAGACCCAGTACTTC.

This clone turned up a few times. One end of the junction varies from germline; a read error may be responsible. V is TRBV6-2 or TRBV6-3 and J is TRBJ2-6, with D unclear. Per germline, CDR1 MNHEY and CDR2 SVGEGT. The CDR3 extends over 15 amino acids. CDR3 sequence: CASTYGVDRANVLTF. The DNA for the CDR3 is TGTGCCAGCACTTACGGTGTTGACAGGGCCAACGTCCTGACTTTC.

The chain recombines TRBV24-1 with TRBJ2-2, with D maybe TRBD1 (7 bases). V lost 0 bases and J lost 3, with 13 bases in between. Germline V lookup: CDR1 KGHDR, CDR2 SFDVKD. This CDR3 contains 17 residues. The CDR3 spells CATSDLTQGGYTGELFF. As DNA, the CDR3 is TGTGCCACCAGTGATTTGACGCAGGGGGGCTACACCGGGGAGCTGTTTTTT.

This chain connects TRBV5-1 to TRBJ2-7; D perhaps matches TRBD1 (5 bases). This CDR3 region has 14 residues. CDR1 is SGHRS, CDR2 YFSETQ, per germline. With 5 bases removed from V and 0 bases from J, the gap between germline ends came to 12 bases. This chain's CDR3 is CASSLQVSSYEQYF. In DNA, the CDR3 is TGCGCCAGCAGTCTACAGGTGAGCTCCTACGAGCAGTACTTC.

This chain joins TRBV11-2 and TRBJ2-2; 7 bases agree with TRBD1. V shed 5 bases, J shed 7 bases, and the junction held 4 bases outside the gene matches. The germline gives CDR1 SGHAT, CDR2 FQNNGV. The CDR3 length is 13 residues. The CDR3 nucleotides are TGTGCCAGCAGCACTGACAGGGTCGGGGAGCTGTTTTTT. This codes for CASSTDRVGELFF. Combining the CDR3 with reference TRBV11-2 and TRBJ2-2 gives the whole variable domain EAGVAQSPRYKIIEKRQSVAFWCNPISGHATLYWYQQILGQGPKLLIQFQNNGVVDDSQLPKDRFSAERLKGVDSTLKIQPAKLEDSAVYLCASSTDRVGELFFGEGSRLTVL.

V usage is TRBV20-1 and J usage is TRBJ2-7; 10 nucleotides line up with TRBD2. The ends lost 6 bases at V and 6 bases at J; junction bases unmatched: 8. Germline CDR1 and CDR2: DFQATT and SNEGSKA (reference sequence). This CDR3 contains 13 residues. CDR3 sequence: CSATGTSDIEQYF. CDR3 coding DNA: TGCAGTGCAACCGGGACTAGCGACATCGAGCAGTACTTC.

This clone came up many times. V and J are TRBV28 and TRBJ2-3; D is undetermined. CDR3 size: 12 residues. CDR1 and CDR2 from the germline V gene are MDHEN and SYDVKM. V was trimmed by 6 bases and J by 4 bases, leaving 8 bases between them. CDR3 amino acids: CASRIPADTQYF. DNA of the CDR3: TGTGCCAGCAGAATTCCCGCAGATACGCAGTATTTT.

This clone was counted ten times or more. J is TRBJ2-6 and V is TRBV5-1; no reliable D call. In germline, CDR1 is SGHRS, CDR2 YFSETQ. The V gene lost 0 bases and the J gene lost 0 bases, with 4 bases spanning the gap. This CDR3 is built from 15 residues. The CDR3 spells CASSLALSGANVLTF. CDR3 DNA: TGCGCCAGCAGCTTGGCGCTCTCTGGGGCCAACGTCCTGACTTTC.

This clone showed up just a few times. V is TRBV12-3 or TRBV12-4 and J is TRBJ2-1; 9 nucleotides agree with TRBD1. The V and J ends lost 5 bases and 4 bases, in that order; junction bases with no gene match: 3. The CDR3 contains 14 residues. This CDR3 reads CASSRGTGYNEQFF. The DNA for the CDR3 is TGTGCCAGCAGTCGAGGGACAGGGTACAATGAGCAGTTCTTC.

The gene calls are TRBV4-1 and TRBJ1-1; D remains ambiguous. This CDR3 has 13 residues. The germline V and J ends were trimmed by 4 bases and 1 base, with 7 bases remaining between them. CDR1 is MGHRA and CDR2 is YSYEKL in the germline V gene. The CDR3 nucleotides are TGCGCCAGCAGCCGGCATCAGAACACTGAAGCTTTCTTT. Amino acids: CASSRHQNTEAFF.

This clone came up a few times. The chain links TRBV6-2 or TRBV6-3 to TRBJ2-5, with TRBD2 matching over 9 bases. The CDR3 extends over 18 amino acids. Germline V gives CDR1 MNHEY, CDR2 SVGEGT. V shed 0 bases and J 0 bases; nucleotides not matched to a gene: 8. DNA for the CDR3: TGTGCCAGCAGTTACTCGACCAAAACTAGCGGGCACCAAGAGACCCAGTACTTC. Its translation: CASSYSTKTSGHQETQYF.

Turning to this clone: At one end, the junction sequence differs from germline, possibly due to a read error. Here the CDR3 reads CANSYSPTSVGATDTQYF. In DNA, the CDR3 is TGTGCCAACAGTTACTCCCCGACTAGCGTGGGGGCCACAGATACTCAGTATTTT. The rearrangement uses TRBV6-2 or TRBV6-3 and TRBJ2-3; TRBD2 matches at 8 bases. The germline V gene encodes CDR1 MNHEY and CDR2 SVGEGT. CDR3 length: 18 amino acids.

As for this clone: One junction end disagrees with the germline gene, perhaps due to a read error. The chain couples TRBV19 to TRBJ2-5; TRBD2 is a possible D gene (6 bases). The CDR3 extends over 14 amino acids. Germline V CDR1 and CDR2: LNHDA, SQIVND (reference sequence). CDR3 coding DNA: TGTGCCAGTAGTCTAGACGCGGGACGCTCGACCCAGTACTTC. Translation: CASSLDAGRSTQYF. The full variable domain, in which reference TRBV19 and TRBJ2-5 provide the parts outside the CDR3, is DGGITQSPKYLFRKEGQNVTLSCEQNLNHDAMYWYRQDPGQGLRLIYYSQIVNDFQKGDIAEGYSVSREKKESFPLTVTSAQKNPTAFYLCASSLDAGRSTQYFGPGTRLLVL.

The J gene is TRBJ1-2, the V gene TRBV5-6; D remains unclear. Per the germline V gene, CDR1 is SGHDT and CDR2 is YYEEEE. The CDR3 has 13 amino acids. Trimming pared 4 bases from V and 0 bases from J, leaving 7 bases between. The CDR3 is CASSRPSNYGYTF. The CDR3 coding sequence is TGTGCCAGCAGCCGACCATCTAACTATGGCTACACCTTC.

This clone appeared many times. The chain joins TRBV15 to TRBJ2-1; D unresolved. V was cut by 0 bases and J by 9 bases, with 9 bases left in between. In germline, CDR1 is LNHNV, CDR2 YYDKDF (reference sequence). The CDR3 length is 13 residues. This CDR3 reads CATSRDRGLEQFF. In DNA, the CDR3 is TGTGCCACCAGCAGAGATCGAGGTCTTGAGCAGTTCTTC.

By frequency in the sample, this clone is medium-sized. One end of the junction fails to match germline, which may point to a read error. The chain links TRBV6-1 to TRBJ1-2, with TRBD1 matching 11 bases. Germline loops: CDR1 MNHNS, CDR2 SASEGT. CDR3 size: 14 residues. The CDR3 DNA is TGTGCCAGCAGACCCCCCGGGACAGGGGGGACCAACGCCTTC. This encodes CASRPPGTGGTNAF.

The chain uses TRBV20-1 and TRBJ2-2, with D perhaps matching TRBD2 (6 bases). The length of the CDR3 is 16 residues. The V end was cut by 0 bases, the J end by 6 bases, with 17 bases between. Germline V lookup: CDR1 DFQATT, CDR2 SNEGSKA (reference sequence). The CDR3 reads CSARDLGRRVAGELFF. The DNA for the CDR3 is TGCAGTGCTAGAGATCTGGGGAGGCGTGTTGCCGGGGAGCTGTTTTTT.

The chain uses TRBV5-6 and TRBJ2-7; D may correspond to TRBD1 or TRBD2 (5 bases each). This CDR3 contains 14 residues. Germline CDR1 is SGHDT and CDR2 is YYEEEE. Trimming removed 0 bases from V and 2 bases from J, with 9 bases in between. CDR3 coding DNA: TGTGCCAGCAGCTTGGCCGGGGCACCCTACGAGCAGTACTTC. Translating gives CASSLAGAPYEQYF.

This chain joins TRBV19 and TRBJ2-5, with a possible D match to TRBD2 (6 bases). The CDR3 length is 14 residues. CDR1 LNHDA and CDR2 SQIVND come from the germline V gene (reference sequence). The V end lost 5 bases, the J end lost 2 bases, and 12 bases lay between the germline ends. CDR3 sequence: CASSPGTDQETQYF. DNA for the CDR3: TGTGCCAGTAGTCCCGGGACTGATCAAGAGACCCAGTACTTC.

This clone appeared many times. One junction end disagrees with the germline gene, perhaps due to a read error. The chain links TRBV6-5 to TRBJ2-6; perhaps TRBD2 as D (5 bases). The germline gives CDR1 MNHEY, CDR2 SVGAGI. There are 15 residues in the CDR3. The CDR3 coding sequence is TGTGCCAGCACTTACGGGGTTGACGGGGCCAACGTCCTGACTTTC. This translates into CASTYGVDGANVLTF.

This clone showed up many times. This sequence joins TRBV7-2 and TRBJ1-1; TRBD1 aligns across 7 bases. The germline V gene encodes CDR1 SGHTA and CDR2 FQGNSA. CDR3 length: 15 amino acids. The V and J ends lost 5 bases and 1 base, in that order; junction bases with no gene match: 7. This CDR3 reads CASSGLTGRNTEAFF. The CDR3 DNA reads as TGTGCCAGCAGCGGGCTGACAGGGAGGAACACTGAAGCTTTCTTT.